The entry below describes one T cell receptor beta chain. No cognate antigen has been identified for it. Within one base of it there is no much larger clone, and no base qualities were kept. These data come from a study of long-term antiretroviral therapy in people with HIV (dated by TCRdb to between 2021 and 2024). Regarding the complete study: The earliest samples were collected roughly a decade before the 2015 WHO recommendation for immediate ART, at a time when ART was usually postponed until CD4 counts fell. No cross-contamination during QIAcube processing turned up in test extractions that ran a monoclonal T-cell line alongside 30 to 35 polyclonal samples. The cohort contributed about 190 cryopreserved PBMC samples from 30 adults with confirmed HIV infection, collected serially over a mean of around 6 years (range 1-12). A retrospective serial study tested whether changes in peripheral blood TRB repertoire composition and diversity were associated with ART initiation and durable HIV suppression. Of the 30 participants with HIV, about a dozen were female.

The immunoSEQ hsTCRB v3.0 assay was used at survey level resolution for TRB variable region sequencing. The target sequencing depth for TRB was about 40,000-55,000 T-cell genomes per sample. Pooled TRB libraries were sequenced on an Illumina MiSeq with a v3 150-cycle kit. The authors' analysis ran thus. Repertoire analysis ran in R within a reproducible Nextflow workflow covering QC, data transformation and analysis. LymphoSeq2, an R package for exploring AIRR-Seq data, was used to implement custom analyses. After excluding a handful of samples that yielded fewer than 5000 total TRB sequences, roughly 190 HIV repertoires remained for analysis. Among the approximately 200 retained HIV repertoires, approximately 59 were collected before ART initiation and under 150 after ART initiation. Repertoires were downsampled to 5000 TRB nucleotide sequences, and summary statistics were averaged over 100 downsampling iterations. Only TRB sequences with CDR3 regions of at least seven amino acids were retained for analysis. Diversity was measured with a Shannon entropy-derived clonality score and the Gini coefficient. Repertoire networks linked the top 5000 CDR3 amino acid sequences whenever two sequences differed by an edit distance of one. Antigen specificity groups and MHC restriction were predicted for TRB CDR3 amino acid sequences with GLIPH2. CDR3 amino acid sequences were matched against VDJdb and McPAS-TCR to flag known CMV, EBV, HIV or tissue antigen associations. Pre-ART, post-ART and control groups were compared with Wilcoxon signed-rank tests and Holm-Bonferroni correction. Sourced from immuneACCESS, this table was stored by TCRdb with only in-frame sequences that have V and J called. A share of the clones is absent; for the studies checked, an unresolved V gene accounts for under half, and the remainder has no known explanation. V and J calls plus clone size are reproduced from that table; the DNA served to infer D and trimming. This sample is represented by about 25,000 clones; around three quarters of them were singletons. Together, the top ten hold approximately 10% of the sample.

V gives up 5 bases and J gives up 2 bases, and the segment between their germline ends measures 13 bases. The CDR3 has 14 amino acids, counting the end cysteine and phenylalanine. Just the 42-base CDR3 DNA is kept, in frame starting at base 1. In the germline V gene, CDR1 corresponds to MDHEN and CDR2 to SYDVKM. Inclusion was restricted to participants for whom at least one PBMC sample before ART initiation and at least two post-ART samples were available. All participants with HIV were treated in the United States of America. Before DNA extraction, cryopreserved samples containing about 0.9-11 million PBMC were thawed and washed. At the time of the earliest PBMC sample for each participant with HIV, ages ranged from roughly 23 to 55 years. PBMC samples from each participant spanned 1-4 timepoints before ART initiation and 2-8 timepoints after ART initiation, with a median of 7 samples. Serial HIV viral load, CD4+ T-cell count, ART history and demographic data were obtained for every participant. Genomic DNA was extracted from unsorted PBMC with a Qiagen kit on a QIAcube, processed in batches of 12 samples.

Overall study outcomes, separate from this receptor: A significant increase in TRB diversity was found to be associated with ART initiation, although TRB diversity was observed to remain significantly below that of transplant donor controls even after long-term ART. Since PBMC availability was limited, sequencing covered only the TCR beta chain, with no alpha chain pairing. The repertoire was dominated across all time points by expanded TRB clones identified before ART initiation, although this dominance was seen to fluctuate and to decrease in many PLHIV after ART. Samples dated from about 2003 to 2018, and the ART regimens used may be less effective than current ones. Inferences about post-ART repertoire changes are limited because no data were available on ART adherence, viral resistance or therapy changes. Because pre-ART samples had limited cell numbers, unsorted PBMC were profiled rather than sorted CD4+ and CD8+ T cells. CDR3 length ranges in HIV repertoires were narrower than in controls, and network structure suggested an antigen-experienced repertoire with only a slight naive shift after ART.

Sequencing was performed on unsorted PBMCs, taken 1.1 years before starting antiretroviral therapy. The chain is made from TRBV28 and TRBJ2-7, with the D gene not confidently named. The source of this sequence is a woman in her thirties or forties with HIV. The bases read TGTGCCAGCAGTCCCGGCCCCAAAGCCTACGAGCAGTACTTC. Its translation reads: CASSPGPKAYEQYF. This CDR3, with the reference TRBV28 and TRBJ2-7 proteins standing in past its ends, gives the full variable domain DVKVTQSSRYLVKRTGEKVFLECVQDMDHENMFWYRQDPGLGLRLIYFSYDVKMKEKGDIPEGYSVSREKKERFSLILESASTNQTSMYLCASSPGPKAYEQYFGPGTRLTVT.